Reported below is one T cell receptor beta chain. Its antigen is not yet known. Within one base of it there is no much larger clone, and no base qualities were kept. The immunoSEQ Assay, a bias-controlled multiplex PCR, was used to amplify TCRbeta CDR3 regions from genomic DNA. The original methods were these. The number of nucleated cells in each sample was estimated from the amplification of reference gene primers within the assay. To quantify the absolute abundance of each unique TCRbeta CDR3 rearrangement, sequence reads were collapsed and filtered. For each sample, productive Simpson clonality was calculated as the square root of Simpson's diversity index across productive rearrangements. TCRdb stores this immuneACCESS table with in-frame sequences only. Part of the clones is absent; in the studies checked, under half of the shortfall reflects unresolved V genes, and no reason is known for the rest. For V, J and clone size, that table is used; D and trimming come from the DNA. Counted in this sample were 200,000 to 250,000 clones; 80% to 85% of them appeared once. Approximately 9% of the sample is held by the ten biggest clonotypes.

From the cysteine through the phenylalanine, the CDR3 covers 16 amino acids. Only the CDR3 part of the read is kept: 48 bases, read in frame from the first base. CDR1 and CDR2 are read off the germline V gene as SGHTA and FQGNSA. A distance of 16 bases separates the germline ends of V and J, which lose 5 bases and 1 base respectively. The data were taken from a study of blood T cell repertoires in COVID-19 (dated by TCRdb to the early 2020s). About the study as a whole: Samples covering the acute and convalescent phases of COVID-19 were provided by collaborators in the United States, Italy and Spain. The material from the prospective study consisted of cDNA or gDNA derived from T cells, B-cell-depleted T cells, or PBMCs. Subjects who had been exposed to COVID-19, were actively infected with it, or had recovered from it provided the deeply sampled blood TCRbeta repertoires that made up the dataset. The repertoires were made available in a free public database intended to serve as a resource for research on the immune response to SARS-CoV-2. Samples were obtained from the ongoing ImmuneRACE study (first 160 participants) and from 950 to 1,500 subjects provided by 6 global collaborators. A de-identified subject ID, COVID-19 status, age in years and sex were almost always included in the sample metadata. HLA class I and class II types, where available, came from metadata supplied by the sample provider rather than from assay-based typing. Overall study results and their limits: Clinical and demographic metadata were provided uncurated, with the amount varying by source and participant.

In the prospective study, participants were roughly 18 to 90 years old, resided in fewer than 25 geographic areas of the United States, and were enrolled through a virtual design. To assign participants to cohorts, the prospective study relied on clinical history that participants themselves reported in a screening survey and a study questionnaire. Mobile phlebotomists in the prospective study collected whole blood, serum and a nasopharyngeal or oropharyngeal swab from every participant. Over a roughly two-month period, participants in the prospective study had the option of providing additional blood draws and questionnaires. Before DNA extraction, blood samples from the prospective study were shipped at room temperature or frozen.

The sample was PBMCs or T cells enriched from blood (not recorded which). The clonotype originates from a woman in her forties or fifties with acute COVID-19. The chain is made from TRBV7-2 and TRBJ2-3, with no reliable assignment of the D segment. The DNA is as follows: TGTGCCAGCAGCCATGACTTCCACTCGGGCACAGATACGCAGTATTTT. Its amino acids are CASSHDFHSGTDTQYF.